The source of this TCR beta chain is a study of shared clonotypes between healthy human individuals. Study-level background: The donor group consisted of two women and a few men, aged 18 to 49.

A single count supports this clone. There are 16 residues in the CDR3. V dropped 5 bases and J dropped 3 bases, with 19 bases sitting between them. Per the germline V gene, CDR1 is SGHTA and CDR2 is FQGNSA. When replicate PCRs were run on sorted subsets, they used 150 to 250 ng DNA, approximately 33,000 T cell genomes. Profiled with immunoSEQ multiplex PCR; TCRdb holds only in-frame clones, not every one. The sample contains approximately 2.4 million clones, 90% to 96% of which appear only once. Sequencing used naive CD4+ T cells sorted from blood. Sample subset: CD45RA+ positively selected. The chain joins TRBV7-2 to TRBJ1-2; TRBD1 might be the D (5 bases). The clonotype was recovered from a man between 18 and 35 years old in good health. CDR3 in amino acids: CASSDPPGTGYYGYTF. In nucleotides, the CDR3 is TGTGCCAGCAGCGACCCCCCGGGCACAGGATACTATGGCTACACCTTC.